Listed below are T cell receptor beta chains from one sample, sequenced in a study of metastatic and nonmetastatic thyroid tumors. TCRdb re-clonotyped the PCR reads via MiXCR. The sample holds over 70,000 clones, 18% seen once. Sequenced input: blood. The receptor set was obtained from a female donor with papillary thyroid cancer or a benign thyroid nodule (not recorded which). Some clones in this sample may be carry-over from other donors' samples. Both conserved end residues are part of each CDR3. A D gene is named only where the DNA matches it firmly. Clone size is given for some rows only: seen once, a few or many times, or a class if the clone is expanded.

v_call	d_call	j_call	clone_size	cdr3_nt	cdr3_aa
TRBV5-4	TRBD2	TRBJ2-3	once	TGTGCCAGCAGCTTTGGACTAGCGCCGACAGATACGCAGTATTTT	CASSFGLAPTDTQYF
TRBV27	-	TRBJ2-2	many	TGTGCCAGCCACTCTCTTCTCCGGCCCGGGGAGCTGTTTTTT	CASHSLLRPGELFF
TRBV3-1	TRBD2	TRBJ2-3	few	TGTGCCAGCAGCCGAAGACTAGCGGGTTCCACAGATACGCAGTATTTT	CASSRRLAGSTDTQYF
TRBV11-1	-	TRBJ2-3	many	TGTGCCAGCAGCTTAGACGCGGGGACTAGCACAGATACGCAGTATTTT	CASSLDAGTSTDTQYF
TRBV7-7	-	TRBJ2-3	many	TGTGCTAGCAGCTTATCGAGCACAGATACGCAGTATTTT	CASSLSSTDTQYF
TRBV20-1	-	TRBJ1-6	once	TGCAGTGCTAGCCTGGATGGGACAATCTGTTCACCCCTCCACTTT	CSASLDGTICSPLHF
TRBV19	-	TRBJ2-1	many	TGTGCCAGTGCCACGGGGAAAACCTACAATGAGCAGTTCTTC	CASATGKTYNEQFF
TRBV4-1	-	TRBJ2-3	many	TGCGCCAGCAGCCAAGCCCGGGGGCGGGAGTACACAGATACGCAGTATTTT	CASSQARGREYTDTQYF
TRBV6-2/TRBV6-3	-	TRBJ2-3	many	TGTGCCAGCAGTTATGGCGGGGGCAGCACAGATACGCAGTATTTT	CASSYGGGSTDTQYF
TRBV12-3/TRBV12-4	TRBD2	TRBJ2-2	many	TGTGCCAGCACCGACTTAGCGGGAGAGGGCACCGGGGAGCTGTTTTTT	CASTDLAGEGTGELFF
TRBV6-1	TRBD1	TRBJ1-1	few	TGTGCCAGCAGTGCACAGGGGGATGGTGAAGCTTTCTTT	CASSAQGDGEAFF
TRBV6-1	TRBD2	TRBJ2-4	many	TGTGCCAGCGGTCCCAAGGGACTAGGCTACCAGTACTTC	CASGPKGLGYQYF
TRBV25-1	-	TRBJ2-7	many	TGTGCCAGCAGTGAATCAGGTTCCTACGAGCAGTACTTC	CASSESGSYEQYF
TRBV11-2	TRBD2	TRBJ2-2	once	TGTGCCAGCAGCCCGGGGCGGACTAGCGGCTTTGTCACCGGGGAGCTGTTTTTT	CASSPGRTSGFVTGELFF
TRBV28	TRBD2	TRBJ2-7	many	TGTGCCAGCAGTATCCGGGCGGGAGGGTACTACGAGCAGTACTTC	CASSIRAGGYYEQYF
TRBV7-9	-	TRBJ2-2	many	TGTGCCAGCAGCTTAGTGCGGGGGAACACCGGGGAGCTGTTTTTT	CASSLVRGNTGELFF
TRBV6-1	-	TRBJ1-1	many	TGTGCCAGCGAGTTTGACACTGAAGCTTTCTTT	CASEFDTEAFF
TRBV19	TRBD1	TRBJ2-6	-	TGTGCCAGTAGCGCAGGGGGCTCTGGGGCCAACGTCCTGACTTTC	CASSAGGSGANVLTF
TRBV20-1	-	TRBJ2-3	-	TGCAGTGCTAGAGACAATAGAGATACGCAGTATTTT	CSARDNRDTQYF
TRBV7-2	-	TRBJ2-1	many	TGTGCCAGCAGCCTCCCGGGCTGGAATGAGCAGTTCTTC	CASSLPGWNEQFF
TRBV20-1	-	TRBJ2-7	many	TGCAGTGTGGCTCAAGGGGAGCAGTACTTC	CSVAQGEQYF
TRBV5-6	-	TRBJ1-3	many	TGTGCCAGCAGCTTGTATGCAGTTTCGGGCACCATATATTTT	CASSLYAVSGTIYF
TRBV4-1	-	TRBJ1-3	-	TGCGCCAGCAGCCAGGGGGGGAGCTTAAGAAACACCATATATTTT	CASSQGGSLRNTIYF
TRBV7-8	TRBD2	TRBJ2-1	many	TGTGCCAGCAGCTCTGGGAGGGCCCCCAGCAATGAGCAGTTCTTC	CASSSGRAPSNEQFF
TRBV5-1	TRBD2	TRBJ2-1	many	TGCGCCAGCAGCTTGGGTGTAGCGGGAGGGCCGTACAATGAGCAGTTCTTC	CASSLGVAGGPYNEQFF
TRBV24-1	TRBD1	TRBJ1-2	many	TGTGCCACCAGTGATCCTCGGACAGGGGCTTATGGCTACACCTTC	CATSDPRTGAYGYTF
TRBV11-2	TRBD2	TRBJ2-7	-	TGTGCCAGCAGCTTAGACCATCTAGCGGGAGGGCAATACGAGCAGTACTTC	CASSLDHLAGGQYEQYF
TRBV27	TRBD1	TRBJ1-1	many	TGTGCCAGCAGTTTGGTCCGACAGGGCTTCACTGAAGCTTTCTTT	CASSLVRQGFTEAFF
TRBV4-1	TRBD2	TRBJ2-7	many	TGCGCCAGCAGCCAAGAGCCTAGCGGGATTATTAACGAGCAGTACTTC	CASSQEPSGIINEQYF
TRBV7-9	-	TRBJ2-5	few	TGTGCCAGCAGCGCAAGCGGTGGAGGCCAGTACTTC	CASSASGGGQYF
TRBV11-3	-	TRBJ1-1	many	TGTGCCAGCAGCTTAGATCGGGGAGGGGGAGACACTGAAGCTTTCTTT	CASSLDRGGGDTEAFF
TRBV20-1	TRBD1	TRBJ1-5	-	TGCAGTGCTTTTCCGGGACAGGGGCGCGATCAGCCCCAGCATTTT	CSAFPGQGRDQPQHF
TRBV20-1	-	TRBJ2-1	-	TGCAGTGCTCCGACGTCCAATGAGCAGTTCTTC	CSAPTSNEQFF
TRBV12-3/TRBV12-4	-	TRBJ2-7	-	TGTGCCAGCAGTTCCTCGGACAGGGAGGGGTACGAGCAGTACTTC	CASSSSDREGYEQYF
TRBV7-9	-	TRBJ2-3	many	TGTGCCAGCAGCCGCGAGCAGGGGACAGATACGCAGTATTTT	CASSREQGTDTQYF
TRBV5-1	-	TRBJ2-2	-	TGCGCCAGCAGCTTGGCACAGGGCACCGGGGAGCTGTTTTTT	CASSLAQGTGELFF
TRBV28	-	TRBJ2-7	many	TGTGCCAGCAGTGCGTCCTACGAGCAGTACTTC	CASSASYEQYF
TRBV20-1	TRBD1	TRBJ1-2	many	TGCAGTGCTAGAGTAGGGACAGGGCGCCTCTATGGCTACACCTTC	CSARVGTGRLYGYTF
TRBV7-2	TRBD2	TRBJ2-1	many	TGTGCCAGCAGCTGGGGAGCGGGAGCGAAGTGGGATGAGCAGTTCTTC	CASSWGAGAKWDEQFF
TRBV5-1	-	TRBJ2-7	few	TGCGCCAGCAGCTTGAACGGAGCCTACGAGCAGTACTTC	CASSLNGAYEQYF
TRBV7-2	TRBD2	TRBJ2-7	many	TGTGCCAGCAGCCCCTGGGGGGGTGCCTACGAGCAGTACTTC	CASSPWGGAYEQYF
TRBV20-1	-	TRBJ2-7	many	TGCAGTGCTAGTCAGGGGGGCGAGCAGTACTTC	CSASQGGEQYF
TRBV3-1	-	TRBJ2-3	many	TGTGCCAGCAGCCCAGGCGGGGGCACAGATACGCAGTATTTT	CASSPGGGTDTQYF
TRBV19	-	TRBJ1-2	many	TGTGCCAGTAGCATCCAGGCCGGCGGCTACACCTTC	CASSIQAGGYTF
TRBV27	-	TRBJ2-3	many	TGTGCCAGCATTCATCAATATCCTAGCACAGATACGCAGTATTTT	CASIHQYPSTDTQYF
TRBV11-1	TRBD2	TRBJ2-2	many	TGTGCCAGCAGCTTCGGGGCTAGCGGGAGAGTAGGGGAGCTGTTTTTT	CASSFGASGRVGELFF
TRBV15	-	TRBJ1-1	many	TGTGCCACCAGCACACCTCAGGGCTTCACTGAAGCTTTCTTT	CATSTPQGFTEAFF